This record looks at one TCR beta chain sequence and its context. This clone was seen more than once but under ten times. The specificity of this receptor is unknown. Base qualities are not provided; no much larger clone lies one nucleotide away. The source of the sample is a study of cytomegalovirus exposure and HLA in healthy donors (TCRdb year 2017). With regard to the full study: An earlier analysis of several hundred of the donors reported about 260 Gb of sequence data and 90 million to 120 million unique TCR beta sequences obtained from about 179 million T cells. Around 330 gigabases of sequencing data and around 88 million unique TCR sequences made up an early release that covered approximately 620 HLA-typed donors. Of the 350 to 400 genotyped donors, over 65% fell in the genetic ancestry cluster associated with self-reported Caucasian donors. The study was designed to test whether signatures of past pathogen exposure could be identified by cataloging public T cell receptors. The study profiled the T cell repertoires of under 850 subjects by immunosequencing and related them to cytomegalovirus serostatus. In addition to the first cohort of several hundred subjects, a separate validation cohort of approximately 130 different subjects was used. To predict cytomegalovirus infection status, the study brought together high-throughput TCR immunosequencing, statistical association of individual TCRs with disease status, and machine learning. A later analysis re-examined previously published TCR beta repertoires from several hundred donors and added high-resolution HLA genotyping to investigate patterns of TCR occurrence. Rather than drawing on any new phenotypic data, the later analysis identified candidate immune exposures from TCR beta sequences and the way those sequences occurred across donors. An earlier analysis of several hundred of the donors used high-throughput TCR beta sequencing to judge whether each TCR beta V gene segment behaved as functional or pseudogenic. Alongside the repertoire data, information on donor age, sex, ethnicity and CMV serostatus was compiled. In a later genetic analysis, genome-wide SNP genotypes for about three fifths of the roughly 670 donors were used, and that subset was treated as a discovery cohort. All discovery cohort repertoires had been generated using a single sequencing platform. Both class I and class II loci were covered by HLA typing, at four-digit resolution. The number of typed donors differed by locus: roughly 620-640 for A, B, C, DRB1 and DQB1; some 500 for DQA1; approximately 600 for DPA1; and roughly 470 for DPB1. Several DR-DQ haplotypes were treated as single units for association and clustering because of strong linkage in the cohort. Among a few hundred genotyped donors of the cohort, an average of approximately 230,000 unique TCR beta nucleotide sequences were sequenced per donor, roughly 18% of them non-productive.

What the research found in general, with its limitations: An earlier analysis of approximately 500 of the donors showed that most TCR beta V segments appeared in productive rearrangements either about 90% or about 30% of the time, which broadly matched IMGT annotations. In a later analysis, HLA-associated TCR beta chains showed more clonal expansion and lower generation probabilities than non-associated chains that were equally common. It was suggested by the authors that the approach could potentially be generalized to other disease states and immunological phenotypes. A later genetic analysis associated a missense DCLRE1C variant with V-gene and J-gene trimming of TCR beta chains, and an independent cohort replicated the association. A further reported finding was that TCR beta sequences accurately predicted the HLA-A and HLA-B alleles for most subjects in the first cohort. The classifier was reported to diagnose cytomegalovirus status with high specificity and sensitivity in both the original and validation cohorts. A later analysis found that TCR association rates varied across HLA loci, with DRB1 alleles showing the most associated TCRs and HLA-C alleles the fewest. Correlated functional status among segregating V segments might reflect linkage disequilibrium, but an unknown experimental factor could not be ruled out. At a false discovery rate of 0.05, a later analysis linked 15,000 to 20,000 TCR beta sequences to specific HLA alleles. In a later analysis, most CMV-associated TCR beta chains were found to appear HLA-restricted, with HLA associations seemingly driven largely by CMV exposure. When HLA alleles, especially DR and DQ, strongly co-occurred, TCR associations were difficult to assign to individual alleles. Across donors, most TCR sequences were observed very rarely, whereas some public TCRs were present in many individuals. In vitro tests confirmed that three of the cytomegalovirus-associated TCR beta chains recognize cytomegalovirus antigens. A total of fewer than 200 TCR beta chains were listed by the study as associated with cytomegalovirus. Some IMGT-functional V segments, including TRBV6-2 and TRBV6-3, could not be distinguished by the 87-base-pair reads and were therefore excluded. Because HLA typing was missing for some donors at each locus, association tests included only the typed subset. According to a later analysis, parvovirus B19, influenza, CMV and Epstein-Barr virus appeared linked to several top co-occurrence clusters. The cohort was sequenced for TCR beta chains only, and without alpha or paired-chain data the features that could be detected were limited. Presence/absence analyses assumed roughly uniform sequencing depth across donors, an assumption that may not hold. A later genetic analysis reported fewer N-insertions in productive TCRs among donors in an Asian-associated ancestry cluster than the roughly 650-donor mean. A cluster of highly shared sequence variants was judged likely to represent a technical artifact of the sequencing pipeline. Immune exposure information for the cohort was limited to CMV serostatus. Approximately 18 rarely observed V segments, including chromosome 9 orphons, were excluded from the earlier analysis of several hundred of the donors because counts were too low.

Library generation was performed with the immunoSEQ multiplex PCR assay. For the multiplex PCR, a mixture combining 60 forward primers for TCR Vbeta segments and 13 reverse primers for TCR Jbeta segments was used. The CDR3 region of rearranged TCR beta genes was amplified from genomic DNA by a multiplex PCR assay. Amplified TCR beta libraries were sequenced as 87-base-pair reads on the Illumina HiSeq System. Per the source publication's procedure: A later analysis counted about 80 million unique TCR beta chains across the 550 to 700 repertoires, and 9.5 million to 11 million of these chains were shared by at least two donors. A nearest-neighbor algorithm error-corrected the raw reads and collapsed the reads into unique sequences, merging closely related sequences to remove PCR and sequencing errors. CDR3 sequences were aligned to IMGT reference sequences to assign V, D and J gene segments. Each retained sequence needed at least a six-nucleotide match to both a V gene segment and a J gene segment. A rearrangement counted as productive if the CDR3 had no stop codons and remained in frame with V and J, and every other rearrangement counted as non-productive. Following IMGT convention, CDR3 was defined as the stretch from the second conserved V-encoded cysteine to the conserved J-encoded phenylalanine. In an earlier analysis of approximately 590 of the donors, sequences lacking an unambiguous match to a single V gene segment were excluded. An earlier analysis of about 590 of the donors classified V segments as functional when productive rearrangements were above 56.7% and as segregating when the standard deviation between donors was above 5%. A statistical classification framework was developed to diagnose cytomegalovirus status using the catalog of TCR beta chain sequences. In a later analysis, TCR nucleotide sequences were compared against IMGT/GENE-DB human TR gene sequences so that V and J genes could be assigned. The TCRdist pipeline was used in a later analysis to assign CDR3 sequences and most-parsimonious VDJ recombination scenarios. In a later analysis, each TCR beta chain was defined by its CDR3 amino acid sequence together with its V-gene family, and reads without a unique V-gene family were excluded. In a later analysis, 500 to 650 highly shared, low-generation-probability nucleotide sequences were removed to address suspected cross-contamination and a sequencing artifact. A later analysis calculated a clonal expansion index for each public chain from normalized within-repertoire ranks of inferred template counts. In a later analysis, generation probabilities were computed using a VDJ recombination model fitted to out-of-frame rearrangements, and the results were checked against IGoR. In a later analysis, TCR-TCR, TCR-HLA and TCR-CMV co-occurrence was scored with hypergeometric tests, and a repertoire-size bias correction was applied to TCR pairs. To estimate false discovery rates, a later analysis permuted the HLA or CMV assignments 20 times. A later analysis grouped co-occurring TCRs with DBSCAN, adding TCRdist sequence similarity when clustering within HLA-allele-positive subsets. Repertoires with fewer than 30,000 or more than 120,000 public chains, plus five repertoires with anomalous nucleotide sharing, were excluded from co-occurrence clustering. Sourced from immuneACCESS, this table was stored by TCRdb with only in-frame sequences that have V and J called. A share of the clones is absent; for the studies checked, an unresolved V gene accounts for under half, and the remainder has no known explanation. Clone size and the V and J calls come from that table; the DNA yielded D and trimming. This sample has 150,000 to 170,000 clones in its table, and roughly 80% of those were observed once. The top ten hold 9.5% to 15% of the sample.

V loses 6 bases at its end and J loses 2 bases; junction bases beyond the gene matches: 9. Based on the germline V gene (reference sequence), the CDR1 and CDR2 sequences are MNHNY and SVGAGI. The CDR3 spans 15 residues, from the cysteine through the phenylalanine. The CDR3 DNA has 45 bases and is translated from base 1. The cohort comprised fewer than 750 healthy bone marrow donors. At the time of sampling, every cohort member was nominally healthy, though immune exposures that went unrecorded were likely present. The donor was CMV seropositive and was included in the group of approximately 310 seropositive cohort members. A peripheral blood sample was provided by each donor, and peripheral blood mononuclear cells were used for TCR beta sequencing. The Qiagen DNeasy Blood Extraction Kit was used to extract genomic DNA from the blood cell samples.

Recombination connected TRBV6-6 to TRBJ2-7, with TRBD1 matching 8 junction bases. Specimen: PBMCs. This TCR was recovered from a young man in good health and CMV-seropositive. CDR3 loop: CASSKTGVITYEQYF. The bases are TGTGCCAGCAGCAAGACAGGGGTGATTACCTACGAGCAGTACTTC.